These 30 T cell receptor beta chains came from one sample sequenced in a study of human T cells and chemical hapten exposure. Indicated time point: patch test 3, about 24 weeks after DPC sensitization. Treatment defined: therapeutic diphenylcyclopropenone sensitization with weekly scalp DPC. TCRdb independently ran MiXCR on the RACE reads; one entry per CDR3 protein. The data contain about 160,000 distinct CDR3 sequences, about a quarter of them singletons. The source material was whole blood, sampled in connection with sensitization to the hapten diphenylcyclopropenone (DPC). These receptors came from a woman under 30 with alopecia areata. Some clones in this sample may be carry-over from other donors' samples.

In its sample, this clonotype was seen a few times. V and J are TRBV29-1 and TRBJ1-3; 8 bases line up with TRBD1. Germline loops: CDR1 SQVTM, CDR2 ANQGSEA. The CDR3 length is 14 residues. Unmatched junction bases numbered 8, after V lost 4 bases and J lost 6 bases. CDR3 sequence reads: CSVAQGAVENTIYF. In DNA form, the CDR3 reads TGCAGCGTTGCGCAGGGGGCAGTTGAAAACACCATATATTTT.

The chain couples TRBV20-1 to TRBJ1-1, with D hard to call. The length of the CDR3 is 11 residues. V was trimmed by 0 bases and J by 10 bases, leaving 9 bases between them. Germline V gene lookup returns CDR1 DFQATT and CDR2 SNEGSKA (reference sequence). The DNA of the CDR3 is TGCAGTGCTAGAGACCCCCATGGAGCTTTCTTT. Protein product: CSARDPHGAFF.

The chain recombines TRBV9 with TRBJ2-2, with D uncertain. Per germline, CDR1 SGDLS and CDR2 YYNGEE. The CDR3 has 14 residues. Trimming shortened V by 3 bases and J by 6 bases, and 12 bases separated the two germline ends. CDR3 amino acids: CASSARTFPGELFF. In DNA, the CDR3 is TGTGCCAGCAGCGCCAGGACCTTCCCCGGGGAGCTGTTTTTT.

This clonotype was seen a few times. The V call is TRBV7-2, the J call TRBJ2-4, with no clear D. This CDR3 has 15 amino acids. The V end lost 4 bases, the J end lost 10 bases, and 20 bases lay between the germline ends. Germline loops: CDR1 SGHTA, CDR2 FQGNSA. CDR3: CASSSPGQIRGIQYF. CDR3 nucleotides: TGTGCCAGCAGCTCCCCCGGCCAAATCCGCGGAATTCAGTACTTC.

The CDR3 DNA follows: TGTGCCAGCAGCCCTTGGACTAGCGGGAGGAGGAGCACCGGGGAGCTGTTTTTT. The encoded protein is CASSPWTSGRRSTGELFF. The chain employs TRBV21-1 and TRBJ2-2; TRBD2 was called by the table and not checked on the DNA. TRBV21-1 is given as a pseudogene. The CDR3 covers 18 residues.

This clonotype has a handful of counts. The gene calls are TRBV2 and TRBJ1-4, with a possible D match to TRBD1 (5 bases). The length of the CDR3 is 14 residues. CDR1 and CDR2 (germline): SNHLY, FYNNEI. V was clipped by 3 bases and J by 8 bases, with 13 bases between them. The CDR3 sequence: CASSDATVEEKLFF. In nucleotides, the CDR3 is TGTGCCAGCAGTGACGCGACAGTGGAGGAAAAACTGTTTTTT.

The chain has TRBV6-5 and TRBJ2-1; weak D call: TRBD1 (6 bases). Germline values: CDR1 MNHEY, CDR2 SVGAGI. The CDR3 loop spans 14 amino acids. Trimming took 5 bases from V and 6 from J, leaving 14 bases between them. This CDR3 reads CASSDGGEGNEQFF. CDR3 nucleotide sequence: TGTGCCAGCAGTGATGGGGGCGAGGGCAATGAGCAGTTCTTC.

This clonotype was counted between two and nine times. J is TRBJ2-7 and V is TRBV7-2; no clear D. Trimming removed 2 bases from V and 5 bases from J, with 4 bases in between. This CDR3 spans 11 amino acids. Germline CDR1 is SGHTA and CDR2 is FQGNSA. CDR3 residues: CASSLLNEQYF. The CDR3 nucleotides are TGTGCCAGCAGCTTACTGAACGAGCAGTACTTC.

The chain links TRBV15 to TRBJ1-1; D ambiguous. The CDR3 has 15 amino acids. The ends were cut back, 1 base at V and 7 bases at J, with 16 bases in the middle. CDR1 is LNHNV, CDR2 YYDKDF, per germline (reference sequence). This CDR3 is CATSRGSGSHYEAFF. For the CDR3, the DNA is TGTGCCACCAGCAGAGGATCGGGCAGCCACTATGAAGCTTTCTTT.

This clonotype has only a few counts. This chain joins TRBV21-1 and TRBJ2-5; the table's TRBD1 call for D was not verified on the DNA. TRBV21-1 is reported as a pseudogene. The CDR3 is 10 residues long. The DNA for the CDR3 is TGTGCCAGCGGGGGGGAGACCCAGTACTTC. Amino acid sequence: CASGGETQYF.

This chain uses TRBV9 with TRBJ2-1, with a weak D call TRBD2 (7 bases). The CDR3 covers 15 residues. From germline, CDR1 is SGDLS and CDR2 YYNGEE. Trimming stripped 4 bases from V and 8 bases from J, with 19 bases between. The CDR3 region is CASSPLRGAGDEQFF. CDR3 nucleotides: TGTGCCAGCAGCCCTCTCCGGGGGGCTGGCGATGAGCAGTTCTTC.

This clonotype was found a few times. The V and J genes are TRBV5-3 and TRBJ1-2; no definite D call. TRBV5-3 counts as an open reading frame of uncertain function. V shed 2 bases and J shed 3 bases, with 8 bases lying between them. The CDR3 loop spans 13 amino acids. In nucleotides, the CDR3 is TGTGCCAGAAGCTTATGGGGTGACTATGGCTACACCTTC. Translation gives CARSLWGDYGYTF.

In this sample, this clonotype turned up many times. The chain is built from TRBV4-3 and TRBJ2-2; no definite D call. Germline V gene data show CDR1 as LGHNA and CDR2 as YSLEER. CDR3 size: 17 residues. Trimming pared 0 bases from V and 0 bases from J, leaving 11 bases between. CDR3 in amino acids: CASSQDLRDPNTGELFF. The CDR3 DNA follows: TGCGCCAGCAGCCAAGATTTGCGAGACCCGAACACCGGGGAGCTGTTTTTT.

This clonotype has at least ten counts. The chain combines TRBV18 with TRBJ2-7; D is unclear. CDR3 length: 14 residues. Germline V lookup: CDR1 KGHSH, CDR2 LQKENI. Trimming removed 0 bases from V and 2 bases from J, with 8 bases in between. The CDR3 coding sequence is TGTGCCAGCTCACCACCCAGCAAGACCTACGAGCAGTACTTC. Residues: CASSPPSKTYEQYF. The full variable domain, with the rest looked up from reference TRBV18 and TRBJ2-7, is NAGVMQNPRHLVRRRGQEARLRCSPMKGHSHVYWYRQLPEEGLKFMVYLQKENIIDESGMPKERFSAEFPKEGPSILRIQQVVRGDSAAYFCASSPPSKTYEQYFGPGTRLTVT.

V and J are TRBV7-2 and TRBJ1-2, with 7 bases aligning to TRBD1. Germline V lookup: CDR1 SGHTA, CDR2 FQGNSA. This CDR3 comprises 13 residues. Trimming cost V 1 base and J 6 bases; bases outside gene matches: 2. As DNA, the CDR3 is TGTGCCAGCAGCTTAGACAGGGGTAATGGCTACACCTTC. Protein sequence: CASSLDRGNGYTF.

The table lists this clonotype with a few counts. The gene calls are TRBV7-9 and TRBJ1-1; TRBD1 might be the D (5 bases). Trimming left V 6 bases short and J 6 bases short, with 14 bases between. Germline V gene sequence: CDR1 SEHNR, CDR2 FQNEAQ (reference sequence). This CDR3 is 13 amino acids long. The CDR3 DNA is TGTGCCAGCAGTAACCCCGGGGACTCTGAAGCTTTCTTT. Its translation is CASSNPGDSEAFF.

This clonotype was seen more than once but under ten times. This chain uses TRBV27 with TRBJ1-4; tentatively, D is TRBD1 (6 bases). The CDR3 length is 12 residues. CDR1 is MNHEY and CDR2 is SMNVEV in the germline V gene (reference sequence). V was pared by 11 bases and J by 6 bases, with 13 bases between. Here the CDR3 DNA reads TGTGCCCGCACAGGGCTTGATGAAAAACTGTTTTTT. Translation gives CARTGLDEKLFF.

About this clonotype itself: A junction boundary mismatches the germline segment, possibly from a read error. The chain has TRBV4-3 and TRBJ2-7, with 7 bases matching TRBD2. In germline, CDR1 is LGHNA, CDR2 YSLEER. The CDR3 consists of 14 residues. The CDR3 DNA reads TGTGCCAGCAGAAGAGCGGGGACTCTAGGAGAGCAGTACTTC. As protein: CASRRAGTLGEQYF.

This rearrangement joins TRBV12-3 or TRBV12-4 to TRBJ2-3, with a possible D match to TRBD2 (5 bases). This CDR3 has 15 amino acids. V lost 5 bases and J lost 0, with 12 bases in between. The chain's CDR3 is CASSPGTLSTDTQYF. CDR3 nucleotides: TGTGCCAGCAGTCCGGGAACCCTAAGCACAGATACGCAGTATTTT.

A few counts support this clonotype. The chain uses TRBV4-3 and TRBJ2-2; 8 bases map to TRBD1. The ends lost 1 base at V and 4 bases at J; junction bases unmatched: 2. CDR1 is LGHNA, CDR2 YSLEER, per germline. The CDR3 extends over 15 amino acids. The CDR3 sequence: CASSQVDRGTGELFF. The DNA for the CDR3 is TGCGCCAGCAGCCAAGTCGACAGGGGCACCGGGGAGCTGTTTTTT.

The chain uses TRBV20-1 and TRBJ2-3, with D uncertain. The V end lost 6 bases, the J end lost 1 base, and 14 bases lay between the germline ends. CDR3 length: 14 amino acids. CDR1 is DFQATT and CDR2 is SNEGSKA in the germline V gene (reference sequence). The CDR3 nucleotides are TGCAGTGCGGGTCGAGTCCTAGGCACAGATACGCAGTATTTT. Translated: CSAGRVLGTDTQYF.

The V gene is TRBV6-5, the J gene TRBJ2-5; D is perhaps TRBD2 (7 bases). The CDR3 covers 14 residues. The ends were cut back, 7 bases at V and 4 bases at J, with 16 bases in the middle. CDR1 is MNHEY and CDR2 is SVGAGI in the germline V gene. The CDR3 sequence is CASTPPGGPETQYF. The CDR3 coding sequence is TGTGCCAGCACCCCACCCGGGGGGCCAGAGACCCAGTACTTC.

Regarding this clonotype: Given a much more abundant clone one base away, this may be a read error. In nucleotides, the CDR3 is TGCGGCGTCTGGACAAGGGAGAGTGGCTACACCTTC. It specifies CGVWTRESGYTF. The gene calls are TRBV29-1 and TRBJ1-2; maybe TRBD1 (5 bases). This CDR3 has 12 residues. The germline gives CDR1 SQVTM, CDR2 ANQGSEA. Full variable domain (missing parts from reference TRBV29-1 and TRBJ1-2): SAVISQKPSRDICQRGTSLTIQCQVDSQVTMMFWYRQQPGQSLTLIATANQGSEATYESGFVIDKFPISRPNLTFSTLTVSNMSPEDSSIYLCGVWTRESGYTFGSGTRLTVV.

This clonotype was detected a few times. The CDR3 reads CAISEDRDEQFF. In DNA, the CDR3 is TGTGCCATCAGTGAGGACAGGGATGAGCAGTTCTTC. V is TRBV10-3 and J is TRBJ2-1, with 7 bases matching TRBD1. Unmatched junction bases numbered 0, after V lost 2 bases and J lost 8 bases. CDR1 is ENHRY, CDR2 SYGVKD, per germline. The CDR3 spans 12 residues.

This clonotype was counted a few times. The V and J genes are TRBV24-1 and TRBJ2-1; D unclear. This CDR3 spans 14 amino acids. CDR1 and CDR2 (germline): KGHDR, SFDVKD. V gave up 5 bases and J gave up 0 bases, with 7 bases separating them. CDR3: CATSGYPSYNEQFF. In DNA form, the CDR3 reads TGTGCCACCAGTGGCTATCCCTCCTACAATGAGCAGTTCTTC.

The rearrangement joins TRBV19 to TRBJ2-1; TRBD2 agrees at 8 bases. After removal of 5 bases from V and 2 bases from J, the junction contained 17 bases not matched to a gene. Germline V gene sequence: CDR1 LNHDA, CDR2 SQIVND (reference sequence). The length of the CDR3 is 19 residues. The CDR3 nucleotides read TGTGCCAGTAGTCTTCGTGTAGGGAAAACCGGGGGGGCCTACAATGAGCAGTTCTTC. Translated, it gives CASSLRVGKTGGAYNEQFF. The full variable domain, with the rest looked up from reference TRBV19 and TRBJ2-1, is DGGITQSPKYLFRKEGQNVTLSCEQNLNHDAMYWYRQDPGQGLRLIYYSQIVNDFQKGDIAEGYSVSREKKESFPLTVTSAQKNPTAFYLCASSLRVGKTGGAYNEQFFGPGTRLTVL.

The CDR3 coding sequence is TGTGCCAGCAGCCGAGCAACAGCAAGCAATCAGCCCCAGCATTTT. Translation gives CASSRATASNQPQHF. V gene TRBV2 combines with J gene TRBJ1-5; D is uncertain. V lost 6 bases and J lost 1, with 13 bases in between. The CDR3 covers 15 residues. Per the germline V gene, CDR1 is SNHLY and CDR2 is FYNNEI.

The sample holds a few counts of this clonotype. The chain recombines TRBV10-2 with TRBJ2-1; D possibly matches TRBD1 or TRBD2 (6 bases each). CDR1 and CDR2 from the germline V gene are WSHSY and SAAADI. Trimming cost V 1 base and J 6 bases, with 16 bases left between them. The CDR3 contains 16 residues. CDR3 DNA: TGCGCCAGCAGTGAGTGGGTCGGGGGCCGGGGCAATGAGCAGTTCTTC. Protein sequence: CASSEWVGGRGNEQFF.

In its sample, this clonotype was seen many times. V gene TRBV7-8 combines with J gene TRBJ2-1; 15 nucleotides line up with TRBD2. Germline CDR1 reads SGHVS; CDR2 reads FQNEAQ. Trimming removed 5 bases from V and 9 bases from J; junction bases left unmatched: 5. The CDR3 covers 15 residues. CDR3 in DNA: TGTGCCAGCAGCCGCGGGGGACTAGCGGGGGGTGAGCAGTTCTTC. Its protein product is CASSRGGLAGGEQFF.

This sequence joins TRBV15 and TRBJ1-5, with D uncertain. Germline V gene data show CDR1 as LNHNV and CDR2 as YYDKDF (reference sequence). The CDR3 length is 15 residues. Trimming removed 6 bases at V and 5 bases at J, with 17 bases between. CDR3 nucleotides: TGTGCCACCAGACCAGTACCCCGTCCCGATCAGCCCCAGCATTTT. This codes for CATRPVPRPDQPQHF. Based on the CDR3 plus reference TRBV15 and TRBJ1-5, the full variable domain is DAMVIQNPRYQVTQFGKPVTLSCSQTLNHNVMYWYQQKSSQAPKLLFHYYDKDFNNEADTPDNFQSRRPNTSFCFLDIRSPGLGDTAMYLCATRPVPRPDQPQHFGDGTRLSIL.